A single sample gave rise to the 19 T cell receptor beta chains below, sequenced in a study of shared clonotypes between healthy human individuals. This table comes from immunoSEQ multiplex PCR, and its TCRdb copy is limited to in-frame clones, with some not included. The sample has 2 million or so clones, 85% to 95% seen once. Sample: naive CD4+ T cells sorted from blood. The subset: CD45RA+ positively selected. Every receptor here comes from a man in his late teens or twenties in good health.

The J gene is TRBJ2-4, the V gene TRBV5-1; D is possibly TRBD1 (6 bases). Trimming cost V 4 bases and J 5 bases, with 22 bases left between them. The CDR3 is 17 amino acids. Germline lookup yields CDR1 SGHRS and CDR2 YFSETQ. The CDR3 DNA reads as TGCGCCAGCAGCAACGGACAGCCGGCGGGCCGGGAAAACATTCAGTACTTC. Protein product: CASSNGQPAGRENIQYF.

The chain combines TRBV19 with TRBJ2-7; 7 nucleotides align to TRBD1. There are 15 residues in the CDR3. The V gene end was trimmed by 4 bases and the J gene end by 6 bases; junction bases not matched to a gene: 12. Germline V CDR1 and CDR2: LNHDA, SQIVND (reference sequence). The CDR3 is CASSTLHRGPAEQYF. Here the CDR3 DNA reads TGTGCCAGTAGTACCCTTCACAGGGGCCCAGCCGAGCAGTACTTC.

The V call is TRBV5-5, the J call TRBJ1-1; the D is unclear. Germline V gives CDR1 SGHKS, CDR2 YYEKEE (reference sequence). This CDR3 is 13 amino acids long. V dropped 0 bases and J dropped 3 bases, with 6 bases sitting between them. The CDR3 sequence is CASSLVLYTEAFF. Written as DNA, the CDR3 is TGTGCCAGCAGCTTGGTCTTGTACACTGAAGCTTTCTTT.

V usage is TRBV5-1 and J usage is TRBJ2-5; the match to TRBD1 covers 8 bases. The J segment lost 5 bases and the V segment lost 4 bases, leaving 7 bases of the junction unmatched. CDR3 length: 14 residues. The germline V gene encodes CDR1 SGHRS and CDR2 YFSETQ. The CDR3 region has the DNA TGCGCCAGCAGCATGGGGACAGGTTTGGAGACCCAGTACTTC. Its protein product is CASSMGTGLETQYF.

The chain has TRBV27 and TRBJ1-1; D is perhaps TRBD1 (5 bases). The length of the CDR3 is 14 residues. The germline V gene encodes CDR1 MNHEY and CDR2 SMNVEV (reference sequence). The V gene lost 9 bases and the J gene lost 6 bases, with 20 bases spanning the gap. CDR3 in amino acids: CASKLQVGDPEAFF. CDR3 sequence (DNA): TGTGCCAGTAAACTACAGGTGGGTGACCCTGAAGCTTTCTTT.

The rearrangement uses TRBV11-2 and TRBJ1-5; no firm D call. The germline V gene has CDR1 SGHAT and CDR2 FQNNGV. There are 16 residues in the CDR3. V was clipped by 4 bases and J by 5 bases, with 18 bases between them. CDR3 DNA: TGTGCCAGCAGCTCCCGGGCGGGGTTCCGTGATCAGCCCCAGCATTTT. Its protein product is CASSSRAGFRDQPQHF.

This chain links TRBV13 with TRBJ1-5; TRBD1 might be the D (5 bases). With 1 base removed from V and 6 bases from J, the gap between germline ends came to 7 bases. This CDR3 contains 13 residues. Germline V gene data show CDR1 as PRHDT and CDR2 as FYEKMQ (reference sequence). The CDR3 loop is CASSLAGTQPQHF. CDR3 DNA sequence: TGTGCCAGCAGCTTAGCAGGGACTCAGCCCCAGCATTTT.

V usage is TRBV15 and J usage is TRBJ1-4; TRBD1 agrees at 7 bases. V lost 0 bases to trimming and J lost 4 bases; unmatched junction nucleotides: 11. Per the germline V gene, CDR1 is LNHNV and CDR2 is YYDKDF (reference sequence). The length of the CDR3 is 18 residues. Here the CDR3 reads CATSREREGAANNEKLFF. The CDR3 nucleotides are TGTGCCACCAGCAGAGAGCGGGAGGGGGCCGCCAATAATGAAAAACTGTTTTTT.

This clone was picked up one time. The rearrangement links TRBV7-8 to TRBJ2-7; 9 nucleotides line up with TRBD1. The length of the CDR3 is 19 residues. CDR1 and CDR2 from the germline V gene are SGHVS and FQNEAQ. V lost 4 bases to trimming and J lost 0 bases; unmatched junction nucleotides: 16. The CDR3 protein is CASSSEPTWGTGSSYEQYF. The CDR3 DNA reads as TGTGCCAGCAGCTCGGAACCTACCTGGGGGACAGGGAGCTCCTACGAGCAGTACTTC.

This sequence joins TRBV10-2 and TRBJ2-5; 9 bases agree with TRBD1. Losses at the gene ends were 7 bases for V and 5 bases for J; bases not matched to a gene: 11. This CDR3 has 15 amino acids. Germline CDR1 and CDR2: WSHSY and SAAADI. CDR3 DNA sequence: TGCGCCAGCAAGACCGGGACAGGGTGGTTTGAGACCCAGTACTTC. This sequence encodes CASKTGTGWFETQYF.

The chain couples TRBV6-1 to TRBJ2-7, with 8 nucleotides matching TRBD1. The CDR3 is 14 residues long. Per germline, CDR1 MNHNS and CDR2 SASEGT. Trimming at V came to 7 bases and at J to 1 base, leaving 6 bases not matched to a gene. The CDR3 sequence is CASNDRGGSYEQYF. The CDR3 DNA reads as TGTGCCAGCAACGACAGGGGAGGTTCCTACGAGCAGTACTTC.

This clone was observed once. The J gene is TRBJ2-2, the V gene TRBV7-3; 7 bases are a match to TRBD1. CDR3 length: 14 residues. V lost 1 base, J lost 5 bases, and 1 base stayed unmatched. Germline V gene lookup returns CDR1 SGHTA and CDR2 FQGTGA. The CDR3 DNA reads TGTGCCAGCAGCTTAATGACAGGGACCGGGGAGCTGTTTTTT. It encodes CASSLMTGTGELFF.

CDR3 nucleotide sequence: TGCGCCAGCAGCCCGGGGACCCAGGCAGGATCCTACGAGCAGTACTTC. This sequence encodes CASSPGTQAGSYEQYF. The chain links TRBV5-1 to TRBJ2-7; tentatively, D is TRBD1 or TRBD2 (5 bases each). The CDR3 has 16 amino acids. Deletions cut 4 bases from V and 1 base from J, with 18 bases between. Germline values: CDR1 SGHRS, CDR2 YFSETQ.

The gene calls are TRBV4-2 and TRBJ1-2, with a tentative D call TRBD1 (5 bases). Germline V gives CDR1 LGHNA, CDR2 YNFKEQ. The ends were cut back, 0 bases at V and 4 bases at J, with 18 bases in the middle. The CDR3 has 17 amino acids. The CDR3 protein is CASSQEGRLRGVYGYTF. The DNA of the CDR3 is TGTGCCAGCAGCCAAGAGGGAAGGCTTCGGGGGGTCTATGGCTACACCTTC.

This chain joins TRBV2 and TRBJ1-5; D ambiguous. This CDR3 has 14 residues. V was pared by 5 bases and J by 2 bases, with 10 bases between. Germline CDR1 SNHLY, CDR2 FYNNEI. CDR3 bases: TGTGCCAGCAGTACAGAATGGGGCAATCAGCCCCAGCATTTT. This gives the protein CASSTEWGNQPQHF.

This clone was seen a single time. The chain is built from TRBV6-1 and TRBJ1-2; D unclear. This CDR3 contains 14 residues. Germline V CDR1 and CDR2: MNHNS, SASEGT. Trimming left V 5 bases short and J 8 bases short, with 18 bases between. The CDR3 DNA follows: TGTGCCAGCAGTACGACTGAGGGTTCGATCGGCTACACCTTC. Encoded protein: CASSTTEGSIGYTF.

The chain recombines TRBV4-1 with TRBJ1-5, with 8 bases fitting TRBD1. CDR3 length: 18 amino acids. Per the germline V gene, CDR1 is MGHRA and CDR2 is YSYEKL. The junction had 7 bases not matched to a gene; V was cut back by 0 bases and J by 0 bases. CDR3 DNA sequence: TGCGCCAGCAGCCAAGATTCGCAGGGGGCCTATAGCAATCAGCCCCAGCATTTT. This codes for CASSQDSQGAYSNQPQHF.

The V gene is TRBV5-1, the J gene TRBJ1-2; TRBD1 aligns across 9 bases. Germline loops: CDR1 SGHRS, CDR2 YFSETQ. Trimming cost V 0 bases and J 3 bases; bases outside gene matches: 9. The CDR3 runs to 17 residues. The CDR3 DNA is TGCGCCAGCAGCTTGGGGACCGGGACAGGGTTTGACTATGGCTACACCTTC. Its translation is CASSLGTGTGFDYGYTF.

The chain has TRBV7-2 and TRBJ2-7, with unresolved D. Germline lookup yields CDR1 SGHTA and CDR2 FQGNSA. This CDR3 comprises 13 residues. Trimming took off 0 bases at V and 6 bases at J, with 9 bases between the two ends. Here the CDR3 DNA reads TGTGCCAGCAGCTTAGCTCTACGGGTCGAGCAGTACTTC. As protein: CASSLALRVEQYF.